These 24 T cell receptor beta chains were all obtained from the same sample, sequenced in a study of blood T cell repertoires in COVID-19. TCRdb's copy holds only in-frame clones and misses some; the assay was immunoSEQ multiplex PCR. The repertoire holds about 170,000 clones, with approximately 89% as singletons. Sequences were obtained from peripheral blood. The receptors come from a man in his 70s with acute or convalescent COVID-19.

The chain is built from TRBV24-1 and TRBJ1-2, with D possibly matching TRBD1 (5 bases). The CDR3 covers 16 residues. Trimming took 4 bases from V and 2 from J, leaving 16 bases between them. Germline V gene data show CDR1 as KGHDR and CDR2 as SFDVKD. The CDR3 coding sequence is TGTGCCACCAGTGACGGCCAGGGAATGTGGAACTATGGCTACACCTTC. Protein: CATSDGQGMWNYGYTF.

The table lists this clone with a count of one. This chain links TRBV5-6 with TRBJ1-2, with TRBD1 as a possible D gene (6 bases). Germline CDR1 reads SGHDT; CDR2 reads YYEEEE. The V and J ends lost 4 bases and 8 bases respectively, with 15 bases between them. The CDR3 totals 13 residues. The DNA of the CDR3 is TGTGCCAGCAGCGGAAATATTCAGGGGGGCTACACCTTC. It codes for CASSGNIQGGYTF.

CDR3 loop: CASSQGGGGRAYNSPLHF. Written as DNA, the CDR3 is TGTGCCAGCAGCCAAGGGGGAGGAGGGAGGGCCTATAATTCACCCCTCCACTTT. This rearrangement joins TRBV3-1 (or the pseudogene TRBV3-2) to TRBJ1-6; D not certain. This CDR3 has 18 amino acids. Germline values: CDR1 LGHDT, CDR2 YNNKEL (reference sequence). V was pared by 1 base and J by 2 bases, with 15 bases between.

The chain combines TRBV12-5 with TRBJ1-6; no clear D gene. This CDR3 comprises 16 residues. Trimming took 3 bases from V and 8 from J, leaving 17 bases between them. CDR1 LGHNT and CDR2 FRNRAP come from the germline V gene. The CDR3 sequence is CASGFSLGSEYSPLHF. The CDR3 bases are TGTGCTAGTGGTTTTTCCCTGGGGAGTGAGTATTCACCCCTCCACTTT.

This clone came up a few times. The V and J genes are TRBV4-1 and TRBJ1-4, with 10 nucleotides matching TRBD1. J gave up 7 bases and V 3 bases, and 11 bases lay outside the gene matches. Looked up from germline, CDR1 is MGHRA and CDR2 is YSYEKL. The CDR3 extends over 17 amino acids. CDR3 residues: CASSQEDGGQGSEKLFF. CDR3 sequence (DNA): TGCGCCAGCAGCCAGGAAGATGGGGGACAGGGGAGTGAAAAACTGTTTTTT.

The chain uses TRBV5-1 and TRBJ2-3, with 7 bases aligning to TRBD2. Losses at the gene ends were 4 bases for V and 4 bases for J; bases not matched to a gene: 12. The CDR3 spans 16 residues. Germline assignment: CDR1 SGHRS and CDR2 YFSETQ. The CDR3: CASSALGGANADTQYF. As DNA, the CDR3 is TGCGCCAGCAGCGCCCTGGGAGGGGCGAATGCAGATACGCAGTATTTT.

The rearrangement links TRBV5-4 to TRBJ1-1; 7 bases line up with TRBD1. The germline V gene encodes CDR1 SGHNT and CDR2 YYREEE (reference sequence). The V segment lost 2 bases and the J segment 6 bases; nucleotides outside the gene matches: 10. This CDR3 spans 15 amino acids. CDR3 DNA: TGTGCCAGCAGCTTTTACGACAGGGATCGGGCTGAAGCTTTCTTT. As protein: CASSFYDRDRAEAFF.

CDR3 sequence (DNA): TGCGCCAGCAGCCCTCGGGACAGGCGCGCGGAGACCCAGTACTTC. Protein: CASSPRDRRAETQYF. The chain has TRBV4-3 and TRBJ2-5, with 8 bases that match TRBD1. The CDR3 sequence is 15 residues long. V trimming: 4 bases; J trimming: 5 bases; junction bases outside the gene matches: 9. The germline gives CDR1 LGHNA, CDR2 YSLEER.

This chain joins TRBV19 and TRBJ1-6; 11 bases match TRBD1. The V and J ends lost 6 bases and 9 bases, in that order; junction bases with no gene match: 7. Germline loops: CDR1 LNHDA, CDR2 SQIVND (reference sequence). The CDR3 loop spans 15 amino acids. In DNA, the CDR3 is TGTGCCAGTAGCTCCTCGGGACAGGGGGGTTCACCCCTCCACTTT. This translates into CASSSSGQGGSPLHF.

The CDR3 nucleotides read TGTGCCAGCAGTCAGGGACAGGGGTACGTAAACACTGAAGCTTTCTTT. It encodes CASSQGQGYVNTEAFF. The chain joins TRBV6-2 or TRBV6-3 to TRBJ1-1, with 10 bases identical to TRBD1. The germline V gene has CDR1 MNHEY and CDR2 SVGEGT. V lost 5 bases and J lost 2; bases outside the gene matches: 8. There are 16 residues in the CDR3.

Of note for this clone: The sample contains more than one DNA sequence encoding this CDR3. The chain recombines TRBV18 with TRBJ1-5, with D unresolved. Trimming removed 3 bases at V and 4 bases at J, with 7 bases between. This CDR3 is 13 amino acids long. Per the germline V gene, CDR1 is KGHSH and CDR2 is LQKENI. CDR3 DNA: TGTGCCAGCTCACCCGGCGGGAATCAGCCCCAGCATTTT. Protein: CASSPGGNQPQHF.

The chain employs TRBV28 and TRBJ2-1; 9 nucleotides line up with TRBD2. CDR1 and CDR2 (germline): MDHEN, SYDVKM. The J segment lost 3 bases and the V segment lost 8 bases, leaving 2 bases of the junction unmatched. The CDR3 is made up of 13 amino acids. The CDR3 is CASGTSSYNEQFF. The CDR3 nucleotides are TGTGCCAGCGGGACTAGCAGCTACAATGAGCAGTTCTTC.

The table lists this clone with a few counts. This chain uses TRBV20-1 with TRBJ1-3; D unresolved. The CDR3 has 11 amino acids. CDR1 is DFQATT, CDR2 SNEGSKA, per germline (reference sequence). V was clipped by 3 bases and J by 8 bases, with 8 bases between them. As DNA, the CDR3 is TGCAGTGCTAGCTCCGGTCACACCATATATTTT. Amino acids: CSASSGHTIYF.

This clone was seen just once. The CDR3 reads CASSDPSGELDEQFF. The CDR3 DNA follows: TGTGCCAGCAGCGATCCTAGCGGGGAGCTTGATGAGCAGTTCTTC. V is TRBV5-4 and J is TRBJ2-1; TRBD2 matches at 9 bases. CDR1 is SGHNT, CDR2 YYREEE, per germline (reference sequence). This CDR3 comprises 15 residues. V lost 4 bases to trimming and J lost 8 bases; unmatched junction nucleotides: 10.

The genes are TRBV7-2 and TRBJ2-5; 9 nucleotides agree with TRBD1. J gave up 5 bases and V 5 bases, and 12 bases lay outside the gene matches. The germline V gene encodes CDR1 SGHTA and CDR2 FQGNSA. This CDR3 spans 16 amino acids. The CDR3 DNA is TGTGCCAGCAGCCCAGAGGGGACAGGGTGGGATGAGACCCAGTACTTC. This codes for CASSPEGTGWDETQYF.

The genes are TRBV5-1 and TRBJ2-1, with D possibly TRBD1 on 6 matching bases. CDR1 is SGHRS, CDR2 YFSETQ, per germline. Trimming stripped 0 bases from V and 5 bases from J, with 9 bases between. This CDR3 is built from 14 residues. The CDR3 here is CASSLVGADNEQFF. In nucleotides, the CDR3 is TGCGCCAGCAGCTTGGTGGGGGCCGACAATGAGCAGTTCTTC.

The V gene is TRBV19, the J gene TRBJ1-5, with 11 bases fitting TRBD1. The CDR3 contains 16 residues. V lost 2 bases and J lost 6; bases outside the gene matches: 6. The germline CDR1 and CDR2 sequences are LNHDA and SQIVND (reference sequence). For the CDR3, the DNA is TGTGCCAGTAGTATACGTTCCGGGACAGGGGGTCAGCCCCAGCATTTT. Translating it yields CASSIRSGTGGQPQHF.

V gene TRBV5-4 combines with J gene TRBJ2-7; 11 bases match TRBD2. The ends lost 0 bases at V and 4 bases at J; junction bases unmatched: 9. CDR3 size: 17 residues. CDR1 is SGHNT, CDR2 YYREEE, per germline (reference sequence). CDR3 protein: CASSLGGTSGSLYEQYF. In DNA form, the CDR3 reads TGTGCCAGCAGCTTGGGGGGTACTAGCGGGAGTTTATACGAGCAGTACTTC.

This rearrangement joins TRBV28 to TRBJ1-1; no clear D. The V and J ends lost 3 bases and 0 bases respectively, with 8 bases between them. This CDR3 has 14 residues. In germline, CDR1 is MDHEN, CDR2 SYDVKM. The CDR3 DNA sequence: TGTGCCAGCAGTTTGCCGGGGATGAACACTGAAGCTTTCTTT. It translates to CASSLPGMNTEAFF.

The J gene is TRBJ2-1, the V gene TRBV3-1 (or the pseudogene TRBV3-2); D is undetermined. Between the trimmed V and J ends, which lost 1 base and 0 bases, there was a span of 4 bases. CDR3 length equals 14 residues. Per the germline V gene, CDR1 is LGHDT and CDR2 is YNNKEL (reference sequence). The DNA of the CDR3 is TGTGCCAGCAGCCAAGCGGGCTCCTACAATGAGCAGTTCTTC. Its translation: CASSQAGSYNEQFF.

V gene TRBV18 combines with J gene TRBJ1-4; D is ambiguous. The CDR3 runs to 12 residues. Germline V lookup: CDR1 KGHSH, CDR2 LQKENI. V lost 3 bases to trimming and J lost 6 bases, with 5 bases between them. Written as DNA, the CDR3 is TGTGCCAGCTCACCCGGAGATGAAAAACTGTTTTTT. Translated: CASSPGDEKLFF.

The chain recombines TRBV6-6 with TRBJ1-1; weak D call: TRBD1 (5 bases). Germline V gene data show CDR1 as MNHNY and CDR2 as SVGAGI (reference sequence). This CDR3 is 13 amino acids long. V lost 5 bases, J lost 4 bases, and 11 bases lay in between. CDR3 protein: CASSRGGFTEAFF. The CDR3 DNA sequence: TGTGCCAGCAGTCGGGGGGGATTCACTGAAGCTTTCTTT.

The CDR3 loop reads CASNRSGGAREKLFF. CDR3 bases: TGTGCCAGCAATCGCTCAGGGGGCGCACGGGAAAAACTGTTTTTT. The V gene is TRBV28, the J gene TRBJ1-4; TRBD1 aligns across 8 bases. This CDR3 has 15 amino acids. With V trimmed by 7 bases and J by 8 bases, 12 bases remained unmatched. Germline V gives CDR1 MDHEN, CDR2 SYDVKM.

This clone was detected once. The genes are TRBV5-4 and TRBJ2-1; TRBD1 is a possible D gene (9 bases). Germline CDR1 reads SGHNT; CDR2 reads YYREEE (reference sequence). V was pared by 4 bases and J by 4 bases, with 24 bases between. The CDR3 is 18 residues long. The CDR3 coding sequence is TGTGCCAGCAGCCCGGGGACAGGGAGGCGGGGGGCGTACAATGAGCAGTTCTTC. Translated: CASSPGTGRRGAYNEQFF.